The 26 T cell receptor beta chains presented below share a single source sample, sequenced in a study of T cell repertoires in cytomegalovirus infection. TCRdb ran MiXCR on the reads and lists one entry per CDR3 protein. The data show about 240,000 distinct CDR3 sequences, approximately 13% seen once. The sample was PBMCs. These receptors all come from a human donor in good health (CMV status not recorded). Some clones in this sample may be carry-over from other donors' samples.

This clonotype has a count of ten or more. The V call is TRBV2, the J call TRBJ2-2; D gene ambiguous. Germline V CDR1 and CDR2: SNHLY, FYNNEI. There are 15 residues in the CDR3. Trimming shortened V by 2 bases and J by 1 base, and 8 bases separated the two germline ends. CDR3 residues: CASSEYRLNTGELFF. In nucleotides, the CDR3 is TGTGCCAGCAGTGAATACAGACTGAACACCGGGGAGCTGTTTTTT.

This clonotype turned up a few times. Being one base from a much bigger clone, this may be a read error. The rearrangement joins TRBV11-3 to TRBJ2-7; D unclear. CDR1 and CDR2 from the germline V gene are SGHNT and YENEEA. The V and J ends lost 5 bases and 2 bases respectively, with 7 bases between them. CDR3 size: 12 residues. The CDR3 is CASSRRTYEQYF. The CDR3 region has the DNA TGTGCCAGCAGCCGAAGGACCTACGAGCAGTACTTC.

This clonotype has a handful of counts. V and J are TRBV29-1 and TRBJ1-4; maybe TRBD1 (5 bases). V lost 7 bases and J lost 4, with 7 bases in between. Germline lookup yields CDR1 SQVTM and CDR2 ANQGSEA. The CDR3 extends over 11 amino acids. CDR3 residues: CSADSNEKLFF. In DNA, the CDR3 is TGCAGCGCCGACAGTAATGAAAAACTGTTTTTT.

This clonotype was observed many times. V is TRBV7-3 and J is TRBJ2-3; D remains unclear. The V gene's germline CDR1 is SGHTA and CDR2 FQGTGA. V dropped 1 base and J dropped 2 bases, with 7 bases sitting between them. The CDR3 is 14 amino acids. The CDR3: CASSLNRHTDTQYF. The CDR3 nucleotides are TGTGCCAGCAGCTTAAACAGACACACAGATACGCAGTATTTT.

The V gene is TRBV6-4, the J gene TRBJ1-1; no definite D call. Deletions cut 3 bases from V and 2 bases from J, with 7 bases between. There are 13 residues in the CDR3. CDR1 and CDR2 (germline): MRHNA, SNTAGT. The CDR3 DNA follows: TGTGCCAGCAGTGAAGGTTCTAACACTGAAGCTTTCTTT. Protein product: CASSEGSNTEAFF.

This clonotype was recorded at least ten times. The CDR3 here is CASSPPSTFKQYF. Written as DNA, the CDR3 is TGTGCCAGCAGTCCTCCTTCTACGTTCAAGCAGTACTTC. The gene calls are TRBV28 and TRBJ2-7; the D is unclear. V was trimmed by 5 bases and J by 8 bases, leaving 16 bases between them. This CDR3 has 13 residues. Germline CDR1 and CDR2: MDHEN and SYDVKM.

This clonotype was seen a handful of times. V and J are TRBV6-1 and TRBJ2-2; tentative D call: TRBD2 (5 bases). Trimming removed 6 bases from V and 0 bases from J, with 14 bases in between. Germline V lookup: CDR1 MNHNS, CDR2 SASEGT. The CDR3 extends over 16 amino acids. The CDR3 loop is CASRRWSGSNTGELFF. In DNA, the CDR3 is TGTGCCAGCAGGAGGTGGAGCGGTTCGAACACCGGGGAGCTGTTTTTT.

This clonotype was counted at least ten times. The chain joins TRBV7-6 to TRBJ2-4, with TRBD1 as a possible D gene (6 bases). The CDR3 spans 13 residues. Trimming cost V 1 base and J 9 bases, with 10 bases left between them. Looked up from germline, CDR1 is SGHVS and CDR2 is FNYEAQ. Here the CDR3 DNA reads TGTGCCAGCAGCTTAGAGACAGGCTCCATTCAGTACTTC. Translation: CASSLETGSIQYF.

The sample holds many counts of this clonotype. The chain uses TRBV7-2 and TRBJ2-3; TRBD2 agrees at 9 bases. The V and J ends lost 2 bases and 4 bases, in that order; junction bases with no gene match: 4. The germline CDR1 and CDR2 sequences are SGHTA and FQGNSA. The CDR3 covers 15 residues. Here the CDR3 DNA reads TGTGCCAGCAGCTTAAGAGCGGGGGGCCCAGATACGCAGTATTTT. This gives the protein CASSLRAGGPDTQYF.

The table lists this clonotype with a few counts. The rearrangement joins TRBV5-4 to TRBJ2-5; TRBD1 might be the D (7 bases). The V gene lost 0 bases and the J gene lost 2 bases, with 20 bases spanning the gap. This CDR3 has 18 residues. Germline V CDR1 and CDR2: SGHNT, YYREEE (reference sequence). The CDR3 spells CASSLAILAVGQQETQYF. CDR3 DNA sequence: TGTGCCAGCAGCTTGGCTATCTTAGCGGTGGGACAGCAAGAGACCCAGTACTTC.

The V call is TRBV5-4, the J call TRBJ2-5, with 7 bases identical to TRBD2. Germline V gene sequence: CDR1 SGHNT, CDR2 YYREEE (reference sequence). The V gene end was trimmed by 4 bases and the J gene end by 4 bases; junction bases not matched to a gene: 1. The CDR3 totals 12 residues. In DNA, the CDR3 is TGTGCCAGCAGCGGGGAGGGAGAGACCCAGTACTTC. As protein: CASSGEGETQYF.

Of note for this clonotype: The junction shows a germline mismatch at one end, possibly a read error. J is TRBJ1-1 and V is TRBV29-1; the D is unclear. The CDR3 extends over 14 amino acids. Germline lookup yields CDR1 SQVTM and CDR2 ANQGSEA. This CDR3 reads CSVDVGTLNPEAFF. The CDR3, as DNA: TGCAGCGTTGACGTGGGTACATTGAACCCTGAAGCTTTCTTT.

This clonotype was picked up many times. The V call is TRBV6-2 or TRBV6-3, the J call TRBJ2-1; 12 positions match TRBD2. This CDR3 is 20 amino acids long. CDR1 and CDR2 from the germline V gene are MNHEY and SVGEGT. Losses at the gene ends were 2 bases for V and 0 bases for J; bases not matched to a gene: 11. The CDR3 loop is CASSYPGLAGLRGSYNEQFF. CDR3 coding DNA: TGTGCCAGCAGTTACCCTGGACTAGCGGGACTCCGCGGCTCCTACAATGAGCAGTTCTTC.

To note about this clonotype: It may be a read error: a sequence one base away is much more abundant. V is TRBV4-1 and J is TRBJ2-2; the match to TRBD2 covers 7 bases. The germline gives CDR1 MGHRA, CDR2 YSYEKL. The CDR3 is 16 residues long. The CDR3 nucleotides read TGTGCCAGCAGCCAAATCTGGGAGGGGAACACCGGGGAGCCGTTTTTT. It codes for CASSQIWEGNTGEPFF.

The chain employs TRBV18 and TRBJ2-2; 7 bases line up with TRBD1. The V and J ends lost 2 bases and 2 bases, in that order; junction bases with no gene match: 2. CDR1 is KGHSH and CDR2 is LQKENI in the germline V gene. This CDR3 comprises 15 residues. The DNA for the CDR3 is TGTGCCAGCTCACCAGGACAGGCAAACACCGGGGAGCTGTTTTTT. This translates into CASSPGQANTGELFF.

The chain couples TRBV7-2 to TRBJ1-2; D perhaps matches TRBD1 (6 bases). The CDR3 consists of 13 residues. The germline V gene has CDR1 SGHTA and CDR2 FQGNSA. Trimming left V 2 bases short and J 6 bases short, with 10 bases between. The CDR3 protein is CASSLPTGNGYTF. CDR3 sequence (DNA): TGTGCCAGCAGCTTACCGACAGGAAATGGCTACACCTTC.

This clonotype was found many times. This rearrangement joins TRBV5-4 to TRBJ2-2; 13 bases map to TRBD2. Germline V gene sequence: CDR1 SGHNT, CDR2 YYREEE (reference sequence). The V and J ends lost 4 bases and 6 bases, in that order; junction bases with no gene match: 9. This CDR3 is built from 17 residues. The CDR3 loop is CASSPTSGRANSGELFF. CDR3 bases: TGTGCCAGCAGCCCAACTAGCGGGAGGGCCAACTCCGGGGAGCTGTTTTTT.

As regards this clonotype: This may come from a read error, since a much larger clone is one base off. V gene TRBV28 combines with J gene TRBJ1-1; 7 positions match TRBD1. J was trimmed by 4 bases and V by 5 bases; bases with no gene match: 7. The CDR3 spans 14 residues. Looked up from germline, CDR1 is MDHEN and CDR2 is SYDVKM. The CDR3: CASSPAGGATEAFF. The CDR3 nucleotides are TGTGCCAGCAGTCCCGCAGGGGGGGCCACTGAAGCTTTCTTT.

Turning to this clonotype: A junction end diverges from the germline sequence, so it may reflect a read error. This CDR3 is CANSHTSGPYEQYF. CDR3 nucleotides: TGCGCCAACAGCCATACTAGCGGGCCCTACGAGCAGTACTTC. The rearrangement uses TRBV4-1 and TRBJ2-7; 9 bases are shared with TRBD2. The germline CDR1 and CDR2 sequences are MGHRA and YSYEKL. There are 14 residues in the CDR3.

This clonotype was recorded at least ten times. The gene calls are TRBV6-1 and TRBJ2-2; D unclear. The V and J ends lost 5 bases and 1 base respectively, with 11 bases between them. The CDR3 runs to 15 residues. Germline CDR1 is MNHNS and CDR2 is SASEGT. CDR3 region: CASSYRRMNTGELFF. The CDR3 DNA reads TGTGCCAGCAGTTATAGGCGGATGAACACCGGGGAGCTGTTTTTT.

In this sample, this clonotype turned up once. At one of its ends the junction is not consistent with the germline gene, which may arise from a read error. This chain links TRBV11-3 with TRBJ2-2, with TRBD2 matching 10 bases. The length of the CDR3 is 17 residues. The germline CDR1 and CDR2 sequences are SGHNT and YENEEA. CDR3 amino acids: CASSKSTSGANTGELVF. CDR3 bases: TGTGCCAGCAGCAAATCTACTAGCGGGGCGAACACCGGGGAGCTGGTTTTT.

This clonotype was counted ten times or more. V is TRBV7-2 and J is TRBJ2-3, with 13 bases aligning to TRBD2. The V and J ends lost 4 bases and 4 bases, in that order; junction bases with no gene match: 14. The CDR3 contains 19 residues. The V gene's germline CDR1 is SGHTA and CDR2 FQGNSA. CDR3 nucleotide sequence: TGTGCCAGCAGCTCACAGCCTACTAGCGGGGGGGCCGCCCCAGATACGCAGTATTTT. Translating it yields CASSSQPTSGGAAPDTQYF.

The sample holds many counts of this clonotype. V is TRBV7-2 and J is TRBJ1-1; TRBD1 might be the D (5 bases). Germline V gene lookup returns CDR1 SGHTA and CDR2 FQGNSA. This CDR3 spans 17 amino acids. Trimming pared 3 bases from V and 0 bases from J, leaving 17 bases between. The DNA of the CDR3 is TGTGCCAGCAGCTTGTTGGTCGGGGCGGCTATGAACACTGAAGCTTTCTTT. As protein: CASSLLVGAAMNTEAFF.

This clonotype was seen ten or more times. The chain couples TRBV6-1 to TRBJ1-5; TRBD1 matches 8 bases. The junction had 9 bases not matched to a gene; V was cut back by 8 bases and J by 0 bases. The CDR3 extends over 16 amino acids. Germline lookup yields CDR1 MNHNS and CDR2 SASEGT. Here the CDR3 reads CASADRVGDSNQPQHF. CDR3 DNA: TGTGCCAGCGCGGACAGGGTTGGGGATAGCAATCAGCCCCAGCATTTT.

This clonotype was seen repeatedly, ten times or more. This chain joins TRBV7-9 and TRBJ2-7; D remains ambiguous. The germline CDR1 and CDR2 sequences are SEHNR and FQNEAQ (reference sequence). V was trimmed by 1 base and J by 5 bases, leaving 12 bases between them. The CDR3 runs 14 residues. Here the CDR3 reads CASSLEGRANEQYF. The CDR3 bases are TGTGCCAGCAGCTTAGAGGGCAGAGCTAACGAGCAGTACTTC.

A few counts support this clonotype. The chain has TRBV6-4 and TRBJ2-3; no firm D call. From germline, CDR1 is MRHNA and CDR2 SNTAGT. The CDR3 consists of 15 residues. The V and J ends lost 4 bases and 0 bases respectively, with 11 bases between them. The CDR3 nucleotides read TGTGCCAGCAGTGTATCTTGGAGAAGCACAGATACGCAGTATTTT. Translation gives CASSVSWRSTDTQYF.